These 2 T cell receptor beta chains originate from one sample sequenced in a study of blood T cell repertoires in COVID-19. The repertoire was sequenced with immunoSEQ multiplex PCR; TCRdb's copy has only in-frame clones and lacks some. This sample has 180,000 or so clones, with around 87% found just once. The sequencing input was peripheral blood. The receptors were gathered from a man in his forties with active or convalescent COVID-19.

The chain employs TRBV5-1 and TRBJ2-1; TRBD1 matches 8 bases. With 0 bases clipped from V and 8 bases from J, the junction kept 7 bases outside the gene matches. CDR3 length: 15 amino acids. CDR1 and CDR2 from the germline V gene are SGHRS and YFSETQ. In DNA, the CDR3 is TGCGCCAGCAGCTTGGTTGGCAGGGGGCCTGATGAGCAGTTCTTC. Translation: CASSLVGRGPDEQFF.

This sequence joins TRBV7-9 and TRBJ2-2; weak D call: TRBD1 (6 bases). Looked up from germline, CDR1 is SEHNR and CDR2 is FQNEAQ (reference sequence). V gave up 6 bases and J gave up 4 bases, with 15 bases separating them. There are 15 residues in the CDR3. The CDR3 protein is CASSGGQSGTGELFF. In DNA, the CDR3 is TGTGCCAGCAGTGGGGGCCAAAGCGGCACCGGGGAGCTGTTTTTT.